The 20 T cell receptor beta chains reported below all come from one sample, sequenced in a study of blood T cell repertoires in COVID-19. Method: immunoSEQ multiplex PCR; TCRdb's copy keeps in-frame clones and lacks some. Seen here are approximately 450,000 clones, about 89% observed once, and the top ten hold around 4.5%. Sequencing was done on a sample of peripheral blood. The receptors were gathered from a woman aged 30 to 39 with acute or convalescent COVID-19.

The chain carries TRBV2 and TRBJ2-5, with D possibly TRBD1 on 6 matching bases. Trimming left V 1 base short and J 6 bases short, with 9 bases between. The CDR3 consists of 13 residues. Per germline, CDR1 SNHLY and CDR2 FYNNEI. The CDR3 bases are TGTGCCAGCAGTGAAGGGGGGCCTCAGACCCAGTACTTC. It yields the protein CASSEGGPQTQYF.

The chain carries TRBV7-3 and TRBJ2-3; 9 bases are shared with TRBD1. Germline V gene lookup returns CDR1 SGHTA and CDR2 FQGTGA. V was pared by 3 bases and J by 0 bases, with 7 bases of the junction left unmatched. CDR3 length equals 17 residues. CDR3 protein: CASSLTGGYPSTDTQYF. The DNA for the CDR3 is TGTGCCAGCAGCTTGACAGGGGGTTACCCTAGCACAGATACGCAGTATTTT.

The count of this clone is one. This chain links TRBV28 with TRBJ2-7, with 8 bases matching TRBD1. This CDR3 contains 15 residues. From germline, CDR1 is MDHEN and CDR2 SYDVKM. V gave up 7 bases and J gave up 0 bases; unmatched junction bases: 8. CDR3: CASKLGQVSSYEQYF. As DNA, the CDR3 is TGTGCCAGCAAGTTGGGACAGGTGAGCTCCTACGAGCAGTACTTC.

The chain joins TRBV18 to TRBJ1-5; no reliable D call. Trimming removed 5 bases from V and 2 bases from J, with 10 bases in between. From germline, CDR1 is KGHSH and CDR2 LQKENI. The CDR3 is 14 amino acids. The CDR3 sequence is CASSAGLGNQPQHF. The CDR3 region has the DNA TGTGCCAGCTCAGCAGGTCTTGGCAATCAGCCCCAGCATTTT. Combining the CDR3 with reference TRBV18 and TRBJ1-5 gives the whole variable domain NAGVMQNPRHLVRRRGQEARLRCSPMKGHSHVYWYRQLPEEGLKFMVYLQKENIIDESGMPKERFSAEFPKEGPSILRIQQVVRGDSAAYFCASSAGLGNQPQHFGDGTRLSIL.

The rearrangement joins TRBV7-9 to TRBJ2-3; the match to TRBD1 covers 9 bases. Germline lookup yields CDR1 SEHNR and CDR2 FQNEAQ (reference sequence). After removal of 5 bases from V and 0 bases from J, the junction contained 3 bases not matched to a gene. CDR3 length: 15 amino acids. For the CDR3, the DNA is TGTGCCAGCAGCCCACAGGGGGCGAGCACAGATACGCAGTATTTT. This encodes CASSPQGASTDTQYF.

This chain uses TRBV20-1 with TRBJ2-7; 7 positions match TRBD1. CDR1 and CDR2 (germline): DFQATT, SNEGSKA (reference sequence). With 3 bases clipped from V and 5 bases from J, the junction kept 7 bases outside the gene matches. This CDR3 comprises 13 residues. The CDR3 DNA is TGCAGTGCTAGTCTCTACAGGGGAAACGAGCAGTACTTC. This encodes CSASLYRGNEQYF.

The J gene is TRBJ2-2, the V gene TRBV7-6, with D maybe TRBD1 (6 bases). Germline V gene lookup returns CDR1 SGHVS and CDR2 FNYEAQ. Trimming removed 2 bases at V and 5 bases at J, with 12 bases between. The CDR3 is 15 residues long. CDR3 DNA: TGTGCCAGCAGCTTATGGGCAGGGGAGACCGGGGAGCTGTTTTTT. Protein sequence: CASSLWAGETGELFF. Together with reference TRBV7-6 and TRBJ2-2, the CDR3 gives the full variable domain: GAGVSQSPRYKVTKRGQDVALRCDPISGHVSLYWYRQALGQGPEFLTYFNYEAQQDKSGLPNDRFSAERPEGSISTLTIQRTEQRDSAMYRCASSLWAGETGELFFGEGSRLTVL.

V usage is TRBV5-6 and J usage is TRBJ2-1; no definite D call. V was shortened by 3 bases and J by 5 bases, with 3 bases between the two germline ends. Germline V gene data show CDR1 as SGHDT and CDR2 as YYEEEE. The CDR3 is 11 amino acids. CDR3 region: CASSSNNEQFF. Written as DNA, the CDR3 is TGTGCCAGCAGCTCTAACAATGAGCAGTTCTTC. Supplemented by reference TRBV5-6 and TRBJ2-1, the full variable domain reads DAGVTQSPTHLIKTRGQQVTLRCSPKSGHDTVSWYQQALGQGPQFIFQYYEEEERQRGNFPDRFSGHQFPNYSSELNVNALLLGDSALYLCASSSNNEQFFGPGTRLTVL.

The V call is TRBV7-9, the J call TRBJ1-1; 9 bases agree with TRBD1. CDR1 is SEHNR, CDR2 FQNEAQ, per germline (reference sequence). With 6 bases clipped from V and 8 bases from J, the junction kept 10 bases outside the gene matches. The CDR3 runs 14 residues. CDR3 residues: CASSRTGVRSEAFF. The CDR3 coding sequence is TGTGCCAGCAGTCGGACAGGGGTCCGTTCGGAAGCTTTCTTT.

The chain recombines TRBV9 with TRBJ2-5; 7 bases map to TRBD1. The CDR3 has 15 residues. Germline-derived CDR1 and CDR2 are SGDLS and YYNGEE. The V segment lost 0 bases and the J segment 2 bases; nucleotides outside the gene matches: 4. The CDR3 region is CASSVDRGRQETQYF. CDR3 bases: TGTGCCAGCAGCGTAGACAGGGGTCGTCAAGAGACCCAGTACTTC.

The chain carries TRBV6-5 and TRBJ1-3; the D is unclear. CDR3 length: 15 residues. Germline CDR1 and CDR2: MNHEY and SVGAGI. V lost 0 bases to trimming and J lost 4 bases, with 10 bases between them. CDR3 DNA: TGTGCCAGCAGTTACTCGATTACGGGAGGAAACACCATATATTTT. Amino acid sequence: CASSYSITGGNTIYF.

In DNA, the CDR3 is TGTGCCAGCAGTGAAGCCGCAATCGACAGGGGGGAAAAACTGTTTTTT. Its protein product is CASSEAAIDRGEKLFF. The chain has TRBV25-1 and TRBJ1-4; 9 positions match TRBD1. Germline V lookup: CDR1 MGHDK, CDR2 SYGVNS. The trim removed 2 bases at V and 8 bases at J, leaving 9 bases unmatched. The length of the CDR3 is 16 residues.

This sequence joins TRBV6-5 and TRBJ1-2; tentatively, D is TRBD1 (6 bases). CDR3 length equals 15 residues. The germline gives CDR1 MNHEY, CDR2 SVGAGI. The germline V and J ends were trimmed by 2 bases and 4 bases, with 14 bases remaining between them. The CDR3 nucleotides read TGTGCCAGCAGTTACGGGGGCCGGGGGGGCTATGGCTACACCTTC. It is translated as CASSYGGRGGYGYTF.

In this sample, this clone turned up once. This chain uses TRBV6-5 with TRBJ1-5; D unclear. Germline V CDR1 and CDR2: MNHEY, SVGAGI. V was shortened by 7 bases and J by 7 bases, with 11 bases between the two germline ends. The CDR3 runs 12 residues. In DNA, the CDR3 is TGTGCCAGCACTCGGGGTGGGCAGCCCCAGCATTTT. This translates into CASTRGGQPQHF.

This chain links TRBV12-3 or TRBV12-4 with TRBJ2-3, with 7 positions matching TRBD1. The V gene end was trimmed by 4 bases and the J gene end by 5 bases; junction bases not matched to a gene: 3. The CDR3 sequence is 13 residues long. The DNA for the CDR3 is TGTGCCAGCAGTTCCCGGGACAGAGATACGCAGTATTTT. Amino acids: CASSSRDRDTQYF.

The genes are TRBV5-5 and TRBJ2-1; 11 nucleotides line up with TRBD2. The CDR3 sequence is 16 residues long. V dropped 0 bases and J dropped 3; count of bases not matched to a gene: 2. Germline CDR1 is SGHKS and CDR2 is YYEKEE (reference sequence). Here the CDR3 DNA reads TGTGCCAGCAGCTTGGCGCTAGCGGGGGGCTACAATGAGCAGTTCTTC. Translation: CASSLALAGGYNEQFF. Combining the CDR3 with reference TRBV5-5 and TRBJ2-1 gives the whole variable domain DAGVTQSPTHLIKTRGQQVTLRCSPISGHKSVSWYQQVLGQGPQFIFQYYEKEERGRGNFPDRFSARQFPNYSSELNVNALLLGDSALYLCASSLALAGGYNEQFFGPGTRLTVL.

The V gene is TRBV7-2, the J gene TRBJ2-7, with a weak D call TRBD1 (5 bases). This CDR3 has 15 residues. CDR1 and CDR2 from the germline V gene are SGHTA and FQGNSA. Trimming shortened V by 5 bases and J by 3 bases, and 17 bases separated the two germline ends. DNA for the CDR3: TGTGCCAGCAGCCCCTTTAGACAGCTAAGCTACGAGCAGTACTTC. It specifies CASSPFRQLSYEQYF.

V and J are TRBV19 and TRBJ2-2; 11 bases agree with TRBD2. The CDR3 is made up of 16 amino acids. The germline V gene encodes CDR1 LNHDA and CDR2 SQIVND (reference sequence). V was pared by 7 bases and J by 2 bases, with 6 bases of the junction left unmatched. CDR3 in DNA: TGTGCCAGTACCGAACTAGCGGGGGAAAACACCGGGGAGCTGTTTTTT. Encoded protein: CASTELAGENTGELFF.

CDR3 DNA sequence: TGTGCCAGCAGCGGGACAGGGAAGGTTGGGAACACTGAAGCTTTCTTT. This translates into CASSGTGKVGNTEAFF. V usage is TRBV9 and J usage is TRBJ1-1; 8 bases match TRBD1. J gave up 1 base and V 3 bases, and 8 bases lay outside the gene matches. Germline V lookup: CDR1 SGDLS, CDR2 YYNGEE. The CDR3 runs to 16 residues.

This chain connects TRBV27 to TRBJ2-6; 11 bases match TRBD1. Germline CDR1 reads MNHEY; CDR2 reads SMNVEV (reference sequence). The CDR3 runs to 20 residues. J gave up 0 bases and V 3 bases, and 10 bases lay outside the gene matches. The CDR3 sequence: CASSFLLSGTGGSGANVLTF. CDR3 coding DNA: TGTGCCAGCAGTTTCCTTCTTTCCGGGACAGGGGGCTCTGGGGCCAACGTCCTGACTTTC.